The 11 T cell receptor beta chains listed next were all sequenced from one sample in a study of blood T cell repertoires in COVID-19. Sequencing used immunoSEQ multiplex PCR; TCRdb keeps in-frame clones, though not all of them. The sample includes around 120,000 clones, about 92% of them seen just once. Sequenced sample: peripheral blood. These receptors were taken from a man in his fifties or sixties with COVID-19, enrolled during active disease.

The rearrangement joins TRBV19 to TRBJ1-1; 7 bases map to TRBD1. The CDR3 runs 13 residues. V was clipped by 3 bases and J by 5 bases; unmatched bases: 3. Germline CDR1 and CDR2: LNHDA and SQIVND (reference sequence). CDR3 nucleotides: TGTGCCAGTAGTATTGGCAGGGGGACTGAAGCTTTCTTT. The encoded protein is CASSIGRGTEAFF.

The V gene is TRBV11-3, the J gene TRBJ1-2; D is uncertain. The CDR3 totals 13 residues. Trimming removed 2 bases from V and 4 bases from J, with 8 bases in between. CDR1 is SGHNT and CDR2 is YENEEA in the germline V gene. In nucleotides, the CDR3 is TGTGCCAGCAGCTTAACGAGTGGCTATGGCTACACCTTC. Its protein is CASSLTSGYGYTF.

This clone was recorded only once. DNA of the CDR3: TGTGCCAGCAGCCCGGGACTGAACACCGGGGAGCTGTTTTTT. It yields the protein CASSPGLNTGELFF. The chain is built from TRBV7-3 and TRBJ2-2; tentatively, D is TRBD2 (6 bases). V was shortened by 5 bases and J by 1 base, with 8 bases between the two germline ends. The germline V gene has CDR1 SGHTA and CDR2 FQGTGA. The CDR3 is 14 amino acids.

V and J are TRBV11-3 and TRBJ2-2; a weak D match, TRBD2 (5 bases). V lost 6 bases and J 2 bases, leaving 19 bases between the germline ends. There are 17 residues in the CDR3. CDR1 and CDR2 (germline): SGHNT, YENEEA. CDR3 amino acids: CASRPTSVATNTGELFF. CDR3 bases: TGTGCCAGCAGACCAACTAGTGTGGCGACCAACACCGGGGAGCTGTTTTTT.

This chain uses TRBV6-5 with TRBJ2-3; 12 bases map to TRBD2. Germline trimming cut 2 bases from V and 12 bases from J; bases unmatched to any gene: 3. Germline V gene data show CDR1 as MNHEY and CDR2 as SVGAGI. The CDR3 length is 13 residues. Written as DNA, the CDR3 is TGTGCCAGCAGTTACGGGACTAGCGGGTCCCAGTATTTT. Its protein product is CASSYGTSGSQYF.

The chain carries TRBV29-1 and TRBJ2-1; D is undetermined. V lost 4 bases, J lost 0 bases, and 7 bases lay in between. The CDR3 has 13 residues. Looked up from germline, CDR1 is SQVTM and CDR2 is ANQGSEA. DNA of the CDR3: TGCAGCGTTGTCTCGAGCTCCTACAATGAGCAGTTCTTC. Amino acid sequence: CSVVSSSYNEQFF.

This chain joins TRBV3-1 (or the pseudogene TRBV3-2) and TRBJ1-1, with D possibly being TRBD1 (6 bases). V dropped 5 bases and J dropped 3 bases, with 13 bases sitting between them. Per the germline V gene, CDR1 is LGHDT and CDR2 is YNNKEL (reference sequence). This CDR3 region has 14 residues. The CDR3 DNA reads TGTGCCAGCAGCTCCCGAGGGGGAGACACTGAAGCTTTCTTT. This gives the protein CASSSRGGDTEAFF.

This clone was observed a handful of times. Compared with germline, one end of the junction differs, possibly owing to a read error. The V call is TRBV7-7, the J call TRBJ2-5; a possible D gene is TRBD1 (7 bases). The length of the CDR3 is 14 residues. Germline V gene data show CDR1 as SSHAT and CDR2 as FNYEAQ (reference sequence). CDR3 sequence reads: CASSPGGPRETQYF. The CDR3 DNA sequence: TGTGCTAGCAGCCCAGGGGGGCCGAGGGAGACCCAGTACTTC.

The gene calls are TRBV11-3 and TRBJ2-2; no clear D gene. The germline V gene encodes CDR1 SGHNT and CDR2 YENEEA. Trimming shortened V by 1 base and J by 7 bases, and 10 bases separated the two germline ends. This CDR3 is built from 14 residues. DNA of the CDR3: TGTGCCAGCAGCTTAGTGGCTCGTGGCGGGGAGCTGTTTTTT. As protein: CASSLVARGGELFF.

The V gene is TRBV11-3, the J gene TRBJ2-3, with no clear D. CDR3 length: 14 residues. Germline assignment: CDR1 SGHNT and CDR2 YENEEA. The V end was cut by 5 bases, the J end by 1 base, with 10 bases between. DNA for the CDR3: TGTGCCAGCAGCCTTTTCTCAGGCACAGATACGCAGTATTTT. Translating gives CASSLFSGTDTQYF.

The chain is built from TRBV4-2 and TRBJ2-7; 8 positions agree with TRBD1. The J segment lost 6 bases and the V segment lost 4 bases, leaving 11 bases of the junction unmatched. Germline CDR1 LGHNA, CDR2 YNFKEQ. The CDR3 is made up of 15 amino acids. The CDR3 bases are TGTGCCAGCAGCCCAGACAATGACAGGGGAACCGAGCAGTACTTC. This gives the protein CASSPDNDRGTEQYF.